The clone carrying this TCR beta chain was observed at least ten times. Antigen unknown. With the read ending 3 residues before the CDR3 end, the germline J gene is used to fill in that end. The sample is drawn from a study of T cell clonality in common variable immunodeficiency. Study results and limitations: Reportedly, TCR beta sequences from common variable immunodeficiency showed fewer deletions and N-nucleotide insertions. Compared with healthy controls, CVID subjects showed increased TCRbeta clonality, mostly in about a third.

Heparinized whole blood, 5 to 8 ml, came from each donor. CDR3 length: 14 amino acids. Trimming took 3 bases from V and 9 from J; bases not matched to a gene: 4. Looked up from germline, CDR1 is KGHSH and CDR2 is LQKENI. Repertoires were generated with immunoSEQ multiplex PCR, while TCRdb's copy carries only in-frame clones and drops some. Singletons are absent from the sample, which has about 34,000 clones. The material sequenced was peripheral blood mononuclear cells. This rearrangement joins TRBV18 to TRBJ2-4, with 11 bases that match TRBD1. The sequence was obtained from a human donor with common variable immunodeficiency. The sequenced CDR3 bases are TGTGCCAGCTCACCCGGACAGGGGGCTACCATT. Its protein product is CASSPGQGATI. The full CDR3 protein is CASSPGQGATIQYF.